The rows below give T cell receptor beta chains drawn from one sample of a study of vaccination effects on CD4 cells after COVID-19. TCRdb's copy holds only in-frame clones and misses some; the assay was immunoSEQ multiplex PCR. The sample records tens of thousands of clones, around 70% being singletons. These TCRs are of unknown antigen specificity. The sequenced sample was CD4+ T cells from PBMCs cultured with HCoV-229E spike peptides, obtained after COVID-19 vaccination. The receptors stem from a human donor who received a COVID-19 vaccine. The CDR3 runs from the conserved cysteine through the conserved F or W. A D gene is named only where the DNA matches it firmly. Part of the rows lack a size; the others show once, few, many or a class for expanded clones.

d_call,j_call,v_call,clone_size,cdr3_nt,cdr3_aa
TRBD2,TRBJ2-2,TRBV30,NA,TGTGCCTGGAGGCTAGCGGGGTCCGGGGAGCTGTTTTTT,CAWRLAGSGELFF
NA,TRBJ1-2,TRBV25-1,once,TGTGCCAGCCAGACGGCCGCCTATGGCTACACCTTC,CASQTAAYGYTF
TRBD1,TRBJ2-5,TRBV19,NA,TGTGCCAGTAGTATCCCCAACAGGGGTGGAGAGACCCAGTACTTC,CASSIPNRGGETQYF
NA,TRBJ1-1,TRBV2,NA,TGTGCCAGCAGTGAACAGGGGTACACTGAAGCTTTCTTT,CASSEQGYTEAFF
TRBD2,TRBJ2-2,TRBV2,NA,TGTGCCAGCAAGACCGGGACTAGCGGGACCGGGGAGCTGTTTTTT,CASKTGTSGTGELFF
NA,TRBJ1-1,TRBV2,few,TGTGCCCACGGCCGGGAAATGAACACTGAAGCTTTCTTT,CAHGREMNTEAFF
TRBD2,TRBJ2-7,TRBV10-3,NA,TGTGCCATCAGTGATCTAGCGGGGGGAGGGGAGCAGTACTTC,CAISDLAGGGEQYF
NA,TRBJ2-3,TRBV7-9,NA,TGTGCCAGCAGCCCAGCGGAGACTAGCACAGATACGCAGTATTTT,CASSPAETSTDTQYF
TRBD1,TRBJ2-1,TRBV5-1,NA,TGCGCCAGCAGCCAGGGACAGGACAATGAGCAGTTCTTC,CASSQGQDNEQFF
TRBD2,TRBJ2-2,TRBV7-8,NA,TGTGCCAGCAGCTTAGTTCCAGCGGGGGGGCCCGTCATCGGGGAGCTGTTTTTT,CASSLVPAGGPVIGELFF
TRBD1,TRBJ2-2,TRBV9,NA,TGTGCCAGCAGCGTAGCTCAGGGGGCAGACACCGGGGAGCTGTTTTTT,CASSVAQGADTGELFF
TRBD1,TRBJ1-2,TRBV27,NA,TGTGCCAGCAGTTTATATCCGCCGGGACAGACTTATGGCTACACCTTC,CASSLYPPGQTYGYTF
TRBD2,TRBJ2-5,TRBV7-2,NA,TGTGCCAGCAGCCCGAAGTGGGGGAGGGCGGAGACCCAGTACTTC,CASSPKWGRAETQYF
NA,TRBJ2-5,TRBV18,NA,TGTGCCAGCTCACCCTCTGACTATAAGGAGACCCAGTACTTC,CASSPSDYKETQYF
NA,TRBJ1-5,TRBV10-3,once,TGTGCCATCAGTGAGCCACCGGACAGTAATCAGCCCCAGCATTTT,CAISEPPDSNQPQHF